The rows below give T cell receptor beta chains drawn from one sample of a study of neurological immune-mediated disorders. TCRdb reanalysed the 5' RACE reads using MiXCR and keeps one entry per CDR3 protein. The sample records tens of thousands of distinct CDR3 sequences, about 4.8% being singletons. Sequenced input: CD4+ T cells from blood. The receptors stem from a man aged 18 to 30 in good health. CDR3s include the opening cysteine and the closing phenylalanine or tryptophan. The D gene is left open where the match is weak. Some rows mark clone size as missing; the rest say once, few, many or name a class of expanded clone.

v_call d_call clone_size cdr3_aa
TRBV5-1 TRBD1 many CASSPGQGPSYEQYF
TRBV4-3 NA many CASSQVGDRVGYTF
TRBV5-6 TRBD1 medium-sized CASSLEGQPYNEQFF
TRBV5-1 TRBD2 many CASSRGSGGFTDTQYF
TRBV5-1 NA many CASSTDWASSSPLHF
TRBV5-1 TRBD1 many CASSWGQDAGGYTF
TRBV20-1 TRBD2 many CSARGGSGGDEQYF
TRBV18 NA many CASSPPVGEDAF
TRBV12-3/TRBV12-4 NA many CASSLASYEQYF
TRBV5-1 NA many CASSYTRVTNTEAFF
TRBV15 TRBD1 few CATSLDRGLNQPQHF
TRBV5-1 TRBD1 many CASSLAPGRGRRNYSPLHF
TRBV12-3/TRBV12-4 TRBD1 many CASSLGDRGTEAFF
TRBV3-1 NA many CASSQVVGQSSYNEQFF
TRBV20-1 TRBD1 many CSAWTGHSYEQYF
TRBV5-6 NA many CASSRRLGGNTIYF
TRBV20-1 NA many CSALLGGRIYGYTF
TRBV7-9 NA many CASSLEQGSMNGYTF
TRBV2 NA few CASSEESGPPIEQYF
TRBV5-1 NA many CASSLGWPEKNTEAFF
TRBV28 TRBD1 many CASTTGNLWGYTF
TRBV7-3 TRBD2 many CASSLDAGEYNEQFF
TRBV20-1 NA few CSARGVRETYEQYF
TRBV20-1 TRBD1 many CSAGGQAGTEAFF
TRBV5-1 NA many CASSLAQGQETQYF
TRBV5-1 TRBD2 few CASSKGAGGQETQYF
TRBV21-1 NA many CASSKEVGRGSNQPQHF
TRBV15 TRBD2 many CATSRDLAGGGDTQYF
TRBV7-2 NA many CASSWEVPLRYNSPLHF
TRBV20-1 NA many CSARDGRGNGNEQFF
TRBV20-1 NA many CSAPGQVPTRLAKNIQYF
TRBV5-1 TRBD1 many CASSWIGQGDTEAFF
TRBV4-3 NA many CASSQDMTEKAFF
TRBV12-3/TRBV12-4 NA many CASSPRQGAGNTIYF
TRBV5-8 TRBD1 many CASSSGTGTGAFNEQFF
TRBV29-1 NA NA CSVEDHQGTFNEQFF
TRBV12-3/TRBV12-4 TRBD1 many CASSPRWGTGGSGEQYF
TRBV12-3/TRBV12-4 TRBD1 NA CASSEQGRGEAFF
TRBV4-2 TRBD2 many CASSQPGSGEETQYF
TRBV5-1 NA many CASKRDDNEKLFF
TRBV7-2 TRBD1 many CASSLPGQPLTEAFF
TRBV5-5 TRBD1 many CASSRTRDRGIYGYTF
TRBV29-1 NA many CSVRTGSGHQPQHF
TRBV5-5 NA many CASSLSFRGNGQPQHF
TRBV29-1 NA many CSAMDVLSYNEQFF